The clone carrying this T cell receptor beta chain was recorded many times. Its antigen is still unknown. This sample was taken from a study of CD8 T cells in ankylosing spondylitis. General observations from the study: Past studies reported some motif variants in reactive arthritis synovial fluid and blood. Significant enrichment of disease-linked clones was reported in matched ankylosing spondylitis synovial fluid.

This CDR3 comprises 14 residues. V gave up 4 bases and J gave up 2 bases, with 12 bases separating them. The germline CDR1 and CDR2 sequences are MGHRA and YSYEKL. A quantitative 5'-RACE method, one with molecular barcodes, was used to make TCR beta libraries. Each CDR3 protein is one row after TCRdb ran MiXCR on the 5' RACE reads. The sample consists of about 31,000 distinct CDR3 sequences, 7.2% of them appearing once. The receptor was derived from a male donor with ankylosing spondylitis or in good health (not recorded which). Input material: blood, either unsorted or a sorted T cell fraction (not recorded which). The chain joins TRBV4-1 to TRBJ2-7, with D possibly matching TRBD2 (6 bases). This CDR3 is CASSPPGGTYEQYF. The DNA for the CDR3 is TGCGCCAGCAGCCCCCCCGGAGGGACCTACGAGCAGTACTTC.